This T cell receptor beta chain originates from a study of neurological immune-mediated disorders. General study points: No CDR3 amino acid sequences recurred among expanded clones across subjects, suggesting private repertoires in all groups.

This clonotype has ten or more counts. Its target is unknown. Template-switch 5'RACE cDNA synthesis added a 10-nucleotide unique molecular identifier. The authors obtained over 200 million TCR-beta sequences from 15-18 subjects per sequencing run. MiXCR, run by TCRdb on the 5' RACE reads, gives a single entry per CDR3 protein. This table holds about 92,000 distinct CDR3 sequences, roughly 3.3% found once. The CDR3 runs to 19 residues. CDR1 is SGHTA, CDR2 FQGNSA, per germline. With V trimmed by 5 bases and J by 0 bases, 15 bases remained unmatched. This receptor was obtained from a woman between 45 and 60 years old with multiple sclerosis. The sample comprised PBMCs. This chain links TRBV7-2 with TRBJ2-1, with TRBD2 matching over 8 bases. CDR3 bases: TGTGCCAGCAGCCCCCGGCTTCTACGGGGGGGCCGCTCCTACAATGAGCAGTTCTTC. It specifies CASSPRLLRGGRSYNEQFF.